One and the same sample provided the 10 T cell receptor beta chains below, sequenced in a study of beta chain features in type 1 diabetes. No antigen has been assigned to these receptors. Study-wide points: In all four CD4+ subsets, TCRB CDR3 length was significantly, moderately reduced in type 1 diabetes.

The isolated RNA, all of it, was reverse transcribed, so expressed TCRB transcripts were what got sequenced. This table comes from immunoSEQ multiplex PCR, and its TCRdb copy is limited to in-frame clones, with some not included. Of over 200,000 clones listed, under 13% are singletons. Specimen: naive CD4+ T cells from blood. Receptor source: a man aged 25 to 45 with type 1 diabetes.

This chain uses TRBV7-2 with TRBJ1-6; 8 bases fit TRBD1. Trimming at V came to 6 bases and at J to 9 bases, leaving 7 bases not matched to a gene. There are 14 residues in the CDR3. Germline CDR1 reads SGHTA; CDR2 reads FQGNSA. The DNA of the CDR3 is TGTGCCAGCAGTATCGACAGGGGTGGTTCACCCCTCCACTTT. Protein: CASSIDRGGSPLHF.

The chain is built from TRBV4-1 and TRBJ1-1; D gene ambiguous. Germline V gene sequence: CDR1 MGHRA, CDR2 YSYEKL. V lost 2 bases to trimming and J lost 0 bases, with 7 bases between them. The CDR3 spans 14 residues. CDR3 nucleotide sequence: TGCGCCAGCAGCCAATTACCAGTGAACACTGAAGCTTTCTTT. Translation: CASSQLPVNTEAFF.

The genes are TRBV11-2 and TRBJ2-7, with 9 bases lining up with TRBD2. V lost 4 bases and J lost 3; bases outside the gene matches: 7. Germline V gene data show CDR1 as SGHAT and CDR2 as FQNNGV. The CDR3 sequence is 15 residues long. The CDR3, as DNA: TGTGCCAGCAGCTCGTTAGCGGGGGCCATCTACGAGCAGTACTTC. This codes for CASSSLAGAIYEQYF.

The chain uses TRBV28 and TRBJ2-7, with D tentatively TRBD2 (6 bases). From germline, CDR1 is MDHEN and CDR2 SYDVKM. Trimming stripped 2 bases from V and 7 bases from J, with 12 bases between. CDR3 size: 13 residues. The CDR3 region is CASSLSPRGEQYF. The CDR3 DNA reads TGTGCCAGCAGTTTAAGCCCTCGGGGGGAGCAGTACTTC.

This clone was counted only a few times. The genes are TRBV9 and TRBJ2-3; TRBD1 is a possible D gene (7 bases). Trimming removed 3 bases from V and 0 bases from J, with 14 bases in between. Germline V lookup: CDR1 SGDLS, CDR2 YYNGEE. The CDR3 totals 16 residues. The CDR3 DNA reads as TGTGCCAGCAGCGCCGGGGGACAGACTAGCACAGATACGCAGTATTTT. This codes for CASSAGGQTSTDTQYF.

V is TRBV9 and J is TRBJ1-2; D unclear. Looked up from germline, CDR1 is SGDLS and CDR2 is YYNGEE. The CDR3 consists of 15 residues. Trimming shortened V by 0 bases and J by 0 bases, and 9 bases separated the two germline ends. The CDR3 is CASSVGGPTNYGYTF. CDR3 coding DNA: TGTGCCAGCAGCGTAGGAGGGCCTACTAACTATGGCTACACCTTC.

The genes are TRBV4-2 and TRBJ2-7, with TRBD2 matching over 7 bases. Losses at the gene ends were 3 bases for V and 7 bases for J; bases not matched to a gene: 9. The length of the CDR3 is 14 residues. Germline V gives CDR1 LGHNA, CDR2 YNFKEQ. The CDR3 DNA is TGTGCCAGCAGCCAGGGGGGGACTCGTCCAGAGCAGTACTTC. It encodes CASSQGGTRPEQYF.

This clone was seen a few times. This chain uses TRBV7-9 with TRBJ2-7, with D possibly matching TRBD1 (6 bases). Between the trimmed V and J ends, which lost 5 bases and 2 bases, there was a span of 19 bases. This CDR3 is 16 amino acids long. Germline CDR1 and CDR2: SEHNR and FQNEAQ (reference sequence). Here the CDR3 reads CASSPGRQAWTYEQYF. CDR3 coding DNA: TGTGCCAGCAGCCCAGGGAGACAGGCTTGGACCTACGAGCAGTACTTC. Full variable domain (rest looked up from reference TRBV7-9 and TRBJ2-7): DTGVSQNPRHKITKRGQNVTFRCDPISEHNRLYWYRQTLGQGPEFLTYFQNEAQLEKSRLLSDRFSAERPKGSFSTLEIQRTEQGDSAMYLCASSPGRQAWTYEQYFGPGTRLTVT.

V and J are TRBV5-6 and TRBJ1-1; 8 bases agree with TRBD1. Trimming cost V 1 base and J 5 bases; bases outside gene matches: 10. This CDR3 is 16 amino acids long. The V gene's germline CDR1 is SGHDT and CDR2 YYEEEE. This chain's CDR3 is CASSLLGQGALTEAFF. CDR3 nucleotides: TGTGCCAGCAGCTTGTTAGGACAGGGCGCCTTGACTGAAGCTTTCTTT.

The J gene is TRBJ2-3, the V gene TRBV4-3, with 10 positions matching TRBD2. Losses at the gene ends were 4 bases for V and 4 bases for J; bases not matched to a gene: 11. The CDR3 totals 17 residues. Germline CDR1 LGHNA, CDR2 YSLEER. The CDR3 region has the DNA TGCGCCAGCAGCCTCCGACTAGCGGGCTCACAGGCAGATACGCAGTATTTT. It yields the protein CASSLRLAGSQADTQYF.